This T cell receptor (beta chain) comes out of a study of shared clonotypes between healthy human individuals. Naive CD8 populations comprised CD45RO-negative cells positively selected for CCR7, excluding terminally differentiated effector memory CD45RA+ cells. The assay used deep level. Clones were sequenced by immunoSEQ multiplex PCR, and TCRdb holds only the in-frame ones, with some missing. The sample holds under 2,000,000 clones, about 95% seen once. In regard to this clone: What it recognizes is unknown.

Notes on the study in general: Collection of samples was limited to blood; tissue repertoires likely differ. Represented genetic and exposure-history diversity was restricted by having few donors. Generally, estimated richness proved larger in naive subsets than it did in memory subsets.

This sequence originates from a man between 18 and 29 years old in good health. The source material was naive CD8+ T cells sorted from blood.

The CDR3 bases are TGTGCCAGCACCTACCTCGGGACCGGGGAGCTGTTTTTT. Amino acids: CASTYLGTGELFF. The chain carries TRBV27 and TRBJ2-2; no clear D gene. V gave up 7 bases and J gave up 5 bases, with 11 bases separating them. The CDR3 has 13 amino acids. The V gene's germline CDR1 is MNHEY and CDR2 SMNVEV (reference sequence).